Presented here are 17 T cell receptor beta chains from one specimen sequenced in a study of T cell responses to AZD1222 COVID-19 vaccine. Libraries were prepared by immunoSEQ multiplex PCR; TCRdb keeps only in-frame clonotypes and omits some of them. The table includes 100,000 or so clones, around nine tenths detected once. This material consisted of peripheral blood, taken on day 0 of AZD1222 vaccination. The receptor source for this set is an adult in good health.

The chain recombines TRBV4-1 with TRBJ1-5; TRBD1 matches at 11 bases. This CDR3 has 17 amino acids. Germline loops: CDR1 MGHRA, CDR2 YSYEKL. V lost 2 bases to trimming and J lost 2 bases; unmatched junction nucleotides: 5. The CDR3 sequence: CASSQTRDRGGNQPQHF. The CDR3 region has the DNA TGCGCCAGCAGCCAAACCCGGGACAGGGGGGGCAATCAGCCCCAGCATTTT.

The gene calls are TRBV28 and TRBJ1-1; 9 bases are a match to TRBD1. V shed 3 bases and J 2 bases; nucleotides not matched to a gene: 4. The CDR3 loop spans 15 amino acids. Germline assignment: CDR1 MDHEN and CDR2 SYDVKM. The CDR3 nucleotides are TGTGCCAGCAGTTTGAACAGGGGGCTCAACACTGAAGCTTTCTTT. The encoded protein is CASSLNRGLNTEAFF. Full variable domain (rest looked up from reference TRBV28 and TRBJ1-1): DVKVTQSSRYLVKRTGEKVFLECVQDMDHENMFWYRQDPGLGLRLIYFSYDVKMKEKGDIPEGYSVSREKKERFSLILESASTNQTSMYLCASSLNRGLNTEAFFGQGTRLTVV.

V and J are TRBV12-3 or TRBV12-4 and TRBJ1-1; the D is unclear. Trimming stripped 3 bases from V and 8 bases from J, with 10 bases between. This CDR3 has 12 residues. CDR3: CASSFNRVEAFF. The CDR3 region has the DNA TGTGCCAGCAGTTTTAATAGGGTGGAAGCTTTCTTT.

The chain carries TRBV19 and TRBJ1-5; D gene ambiguous. V shed 3 bases and J shed 0 bases, with 12 bases lying between them. The CDR3 extends over 16 amino acids. The germline gives CDR1 LNHDA, CDR2 SQIVND (reference sequence). The CDR3 region is CASSISGSYSNQPQHF. The CDR3, as DNA: TGTGCCAGTAGTATCAGTGGCAGCTATAGCAATCAGCCCCAGCATTTT.

This chain links TRBV4-3 with TRBJ1-3, with D hard to call. Germline V lookup: CDR1 LGHNA, CDR2 YSLEER. V dropped 1 base and J dropped 4 bases, with 8 bases sitting between them. This CDR3 region has 14 residues. The CDR3 DNA reads TGCGCCAGCAGCCAAGTACGGGCCGGAAACACCATATATTTT. Translation: CASSQVRAGNTIYF.

This rearrangement joins TRBV5-4 to TRBJ2-5, with D perhaps TRBD2 (6 bases). The germline V gene encodes CDR1 SGHNT and CDR2 YYREEE (reference sequence). The CDR3 sequence is 15 residues long. The germline V and J ends were trimmed by 3 bases and 3 bases, with 15 bases remaining between them. This chain's CDR3 is CASSSKTSTKETQYF. The CDR3 coding sequence is TGTGCCAGCAGCTCTAAGACTAGTACGAAAGAGACCCAGTACTTC.

The chain combines TRBV7-9 with TRBJ1-5; no definite D call. Per the germline V gene, CDR1 is SEHNR and CDR2 is FQNEAQ (reference sequence). This CDR3 contains 14 residues. V gave up 0 bases and J gave up 0 bases, with 3 bases separating them. CDR3 in DNA: TGTGCCAGCAGCTTAGCGAGTAGCAATCAGCCCCAGCATTTT. This codes for CASSLASSNQPQHF. Complete variable domain (other parts from reference TRBV7-9 and TRBJ1-5): DTGVSQNPRHKITKRGQNVTFRCDPISEHNRLYWYRQTLGQGPEFLTYFQNEAQLEKSRLLSDRFSAERPKGSFSTLEIQRTEQGDSAMYLCASSLASSNQPQHFGDGTRLSIL.

This sequence joins TRBV7-5 and TRBJ2-7; TRBD1 was called by the table and not checked on the DNA. TRBV7-5 has pseudogene status. The CDR3 sequence is 15 residues long. CDR3 bases: TGTGTCAGAAGCTTAGGAGGACAGGGCTATCGTACGCAGTACTTC. This codes for CVRSLGGQGYRTQYF.

Here the CDR3 reads CASSQFHMVVQPQHF. The CDR3 nucleotides read TGCGCCAGCAGCCAATTCCACATGGTAGTTCAGCCCCAGCATTTT. V and J are TRBV4-1 and TRBJ1-5; D remains ambiguous. Germline V gives CDR1 MGHRA, CDR2 YSYEKL. V dropped 2 bases and J dropped 6 bases, with 14 bases sitting between them. The CDR3 covers 15 residues.

This clone was observed once. The rearrangement uses TRBV29-1 and TRBJ2-2, with TRBD2 as a possible D gene (5 bases). The V end lost 2 bases, the J end lost 2 bases, and 9 bases lay between the germline ends. The CDR3 covers 14 residues. Germline loops: CDR1 SQVTM, CDR2 ANQGSEA. CDR3 in DNA: TGCAGCGTTGAAAAACTAGATAACACCGGGGAGCTGTTTTTT. It encodes CSVEKLDNTGELFF.

The gene calls are TRBV27 and TRBJ1-4; 8 bases are shared with TRBD1. CDR3 length: 19 residues. Germline V CDR1 and CDR2: MNHEY, SMNVEV (reference sequence). V was pared by 8 bases and J by 1 base, with 18 bases of the junction left unmatched. This CDR3 reads CASLPPPTDRVGTNEKLFF. DNA for the CDR3: TGTGCCAGCCTTCCTCCCCCGACGGACAGGGTGGGAACTAATGAAAAACTGTTTTTT.

The chain couples TRBV19 to TRBJ2-2; no clear D gene. The CDR3 length is 12 residues. V was cut by 3 bases and J by 5 bases, with 4 bases left in between. CDR1 and CDR2 (germline): LNHDA, SQIVND (reference sequence). CDR3 DNA sequence: TGTGCCAGTAGTATGAGAACCGGGGAGCTGTTTTTT. This sequence encodes CASSMRTGELFF.

J is TRBJ1-1 and V is TRBV4-1; TRBD1 is a possible D gene (6 bases). CDR1 MGHRA and CDR2 YSYEKL come from the germline V gene. This CDR3 contains 15 residues. Trimming took off 3 bases at V and 1 base at J, with 12 bases between the two ends. The CDR3 nucleotides read TGCGCCAGCAGCCATATGACAGGTTCGAACACTGAAGCTTTCTTT. This sequence encodes CASSHMTGSNTEAFF.

The chain combines TRBV5-4 with TRBJ1-3; TRBD1 is a possible D gene (5 bases). Germline V lookup: CDR1 SGHNT, CDR2 YYREEE (reference sequence). This CDR3 region has 16 residues. V lost 2 bases and J lost 4, with 16 bases in between. In nucleotides, the CDR3 is TGTGCCAGCAGCTTCCCGACCGGGACTTCGGGAAACACCATATATTTT. Protein sequence: CASSFPTGTSGNTIYF.

This sequence joins TRBV23-1 and TRBJ2-5; 11 bases agree with TRBD1. TRBV23-1 has ORF status, its function being uncertain. The CDR3 is 17 amino acids. The V and J ends lost 0 bases and 5 bases, in that order; junction bases with no gene match: 8. CDR3 in amino acids: CASSQSNGQGAGETQYF. CDR3 in DNA: TGCGCCAGCAGTCAATCTAACGGACAGGGGGCCGGGGAGACCCAGTACTTC.

The gene calls are TRBV5-5 and TRBJ1-3; 7 bases match TRBD1. The CDR3 contains 15 residues. Germline-derived CDR1 and CDR2 are SGHKS and YYEKEE (reference sequence). J gave up 4 bases and V 0 bases, and 4 bases lay outside the gene matches. In nucleotides, the CDR3 is TGTGCCAGCAGCTTGGAAGGGACAGCCGGAAACACCATATATTTT. Translated: CASSLEGTAGNTIYF.

The chain links TRBV10-1 to TRBJ2-7; D is ambiguous. The CDR3 is made up of 19 amino acids. The V end was cut by 7 bases, the J end by 0 bases, with 28 bases between. Germline V gene data show CDR1 as WNHNN and CDR2 as SYGVQD (reference sequence). CDR3 protein: CASTRIIIQRQQASYEQYF. The DNA of the CDR3 is TGCGCCAGCACACGAATAATAATCCAACGCCAGCAAGCCTCCTACGAGCAGTACTTC.